This T cell receptor beta chain is from a study of blood T cell repertoires in COVID-19 (dated by TCRdb to about 2020). Background for the entire study: Collaborator samples came from the United States, Italy and Spain and covered acute and convalescent phases of COVID-19. A freely available public database, intended as a resource for researchers studying the immune response to SARS-CoV-2, is where the repertoires were released. HLA class I and class II types, where available, came from metadata supplied by the sample provider rather than from assay-based typing. The prospective study material was composed of cDNA or gDNA derived from T cells, B-cell-depleted T cells, or PBMCs. The dataset comprised deeply sampled blood TCRbeta repertoires from subjects exposed to, actively infected with, or recovered from COVID-19. Sample metadata almost always included a de-identified subject ID, COVID-19 status, age in years and sex. The samples were drawn from two sources: the first 160 participants of the ongoing ImmuneRACE study, and about 1,300 subjects contributed by 6 global collaborators.

This clone was seen just once. Its specific antigen is unknown. Per-base qualities were not stored, and no clone one base away is much larger. TCRbeta CDR3 regions were amplified from genomic DNA by means of the immunoSEQ Assay, a bias-controlled multiplex PCR. The published analysis was carried out like this. Nucleated cell counts per sample were estimated from amplification of reference gene primers within the assay. Sequence reads were collapsed and filtered to measure the absolute abundance of every unique TCRbeta CDR3 rearrangement. For each sample, productive Simpson clonality was calculated as the square root of Simpson's diversity index across productive rearrangements. The clones in this table, taken by TCRdb from immuneACCESS, are in-frame only. Not every clone is retained; where verified, under half of the shortfall comes from an unresolved V gene, and the cause of the rest is unknown. V and J calls and clone size are as listed in that table; D and trimming were resolved from the DNA. For this sample there are around 360,000 clones; approximately 84% appear just once. Clones ranked in the top ten supply approximately 3.1% of the sample.

The germline V gene specifies MGHRA as CDR1 and YSYEKL as CDR2. Germline trimming amounts to 1 base on V and 3 bases on J, with 2 as the count of junction bases outside the gene matches. Including cysteine and phenylalanine, the CDR3 has 14 amino acids. Of the read, only the CDR3 DNA is kept; its 42 bases are in frame from base 1. Overall study outcomes, separate from this receptor: How much clinical and demographic metadata was included differed by source and by participant, and the metadata was provided uncurated.

Enrolling through a virtual design, the prospective study's participants ranged in age from roughly 18 to 95 years and lived across around 25 United States geographic areas. To assign participants to cohorts, the prospective study relied on clinical history that participants themselves reported in a screening survey and a study questionnaire. Recovered participants in ImmuneRACE Cohort 3 were defined by two consecutive negative NP/OP PCR tests, clearance by a healthcare professional, or resolution of symptoms. Each participant in the prospective study had whole blood, serum and a nasopharyngeal or oropharyngeal swab collected by mobile phlebotomists. Participants in the prospective study had the option to provide additional blood draws and questionnaires over an approximately 2-month period. Before DNA extraction, prospective study blood samples were shipped either frozen or at room temperature.

Sequencing was performed on PBMCs or T cells enriched from blood (not recorded which). The chain uses TRBV4-1 and TRBJ2-7; a stretch of 8 junction bases matches TRBD2. The receptor was isolated from a woman under 40 who had recovered from COVID-19. CDR3 reads: CASSQAAGGYEQYF. The bases read TGCGCCAGCAGCCAAGCGGCGGGGGGCTACGAGCAGTACTTC.